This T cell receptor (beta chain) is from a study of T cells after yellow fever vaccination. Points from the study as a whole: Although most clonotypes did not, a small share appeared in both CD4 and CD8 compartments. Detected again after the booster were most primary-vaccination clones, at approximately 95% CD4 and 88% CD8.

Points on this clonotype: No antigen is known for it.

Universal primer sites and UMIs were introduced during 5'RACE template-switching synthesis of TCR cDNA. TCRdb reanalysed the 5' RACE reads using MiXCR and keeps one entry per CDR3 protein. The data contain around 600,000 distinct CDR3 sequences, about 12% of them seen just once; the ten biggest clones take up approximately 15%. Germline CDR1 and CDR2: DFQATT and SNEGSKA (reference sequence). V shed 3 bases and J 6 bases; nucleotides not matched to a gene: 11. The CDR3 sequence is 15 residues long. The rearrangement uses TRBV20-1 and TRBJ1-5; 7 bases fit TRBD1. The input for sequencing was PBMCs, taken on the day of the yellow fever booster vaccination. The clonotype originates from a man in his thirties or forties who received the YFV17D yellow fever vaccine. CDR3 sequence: CSASASGGGGQPQHF. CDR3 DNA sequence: TGCAGTGCTAGCGCATCGGGAGGGGGCGGTCAGCCCCAGCATTTT.